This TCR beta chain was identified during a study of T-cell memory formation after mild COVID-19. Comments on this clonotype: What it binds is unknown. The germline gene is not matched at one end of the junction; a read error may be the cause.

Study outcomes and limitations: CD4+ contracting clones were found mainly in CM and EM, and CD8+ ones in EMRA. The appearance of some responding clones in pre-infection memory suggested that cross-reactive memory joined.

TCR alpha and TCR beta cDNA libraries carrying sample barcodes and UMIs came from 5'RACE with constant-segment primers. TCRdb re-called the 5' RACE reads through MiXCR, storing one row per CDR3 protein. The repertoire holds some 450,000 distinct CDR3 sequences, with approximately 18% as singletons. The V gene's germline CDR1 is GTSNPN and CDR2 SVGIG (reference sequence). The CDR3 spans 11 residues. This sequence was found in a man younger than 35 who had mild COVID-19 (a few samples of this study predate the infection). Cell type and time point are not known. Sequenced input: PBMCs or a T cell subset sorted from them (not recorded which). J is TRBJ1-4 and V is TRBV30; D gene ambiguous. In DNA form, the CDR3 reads TGTGCCTGTAGTGTGGAGGAAAAACTGTTTTTT. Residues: CACSVEEKLFF.